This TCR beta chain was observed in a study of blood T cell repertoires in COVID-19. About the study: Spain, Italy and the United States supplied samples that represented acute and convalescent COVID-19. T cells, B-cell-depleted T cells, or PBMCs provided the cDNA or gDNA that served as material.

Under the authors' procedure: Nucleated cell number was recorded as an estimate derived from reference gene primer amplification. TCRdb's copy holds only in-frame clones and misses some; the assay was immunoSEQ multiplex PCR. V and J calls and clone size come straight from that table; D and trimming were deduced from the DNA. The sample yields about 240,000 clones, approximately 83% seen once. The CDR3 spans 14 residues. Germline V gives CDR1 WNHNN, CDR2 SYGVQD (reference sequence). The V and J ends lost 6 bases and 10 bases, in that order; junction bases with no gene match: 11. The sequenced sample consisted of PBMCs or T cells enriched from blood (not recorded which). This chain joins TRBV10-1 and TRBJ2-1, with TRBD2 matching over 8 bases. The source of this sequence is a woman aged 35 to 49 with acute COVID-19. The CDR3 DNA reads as TGCGCCAGCAGCCCTGGACTAGCCAATTCGGAGCAGTTCTTC. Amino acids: CASSPGLANSEQFF.